These 8 T cell receptor beta chains originate from one sample sequenced in a study of cytomegalovirus exposure and HLA in healthy donors. PCR primers comprised 60 Vbeta and 13 Jbeta primers. Clones were sequenced by immunoSEQ multiplex PCR, and TCRdb holds only the in-frame ones, with some missing. The table includes about 140,000 clones, about 78% detected once. The specimen was PBMCs. These receptors all stem from a man aged 18 to 30 in good health and CMV-seronegative.

The chain uses TRBV5-4 and TRBJ1-5; no clear D. In germline, CDR1 is SGHNT, CDR2 YYREEE (reference sequence). This CDR3 has 14 residues. The germline V and J ends were trimmed by 3 bases and 5 bases, with 12 bases remaining between them. CDR3 in amino acids: CASSSSPRDQPQHF. The DNA of the CDR3 is TGTGCCAGCAGCTCATCCCCGAGGGATCAGCCCCAGCATTTT.

For the CDR3, the DNA is TGTGCCAGCAGCTGGGACAGAAGCTCCTACGAGCAGTACTTC. This translates into CASSWDRSSYEQYF. This chain connects TRBV7-8 to TRBJ2-7, with 7 positions matching TRBD1. The V gene end was trimmed by 4 bases and the J gene end by 0 bases; junction bases not matched to a gene: 3. The CDR3 has 14 amino acids. In germline, CDR1 is SGHVS, CDR2 FQNEAQ. Variable domain in full (rest from reference TRBV7-8 and TRBJ2-7): GAGVSQSPRYKVAKRGQDVALRCDPISGHVSLFWYQQALGQGPEFLTYFQNEAQLDKSGLPSDRFFAERPEGSVSTLKIQRTQQEDSAVYLCASSWDRSSYEQYFGPGTRLTVT.

This clone was observed a few times. The CDR3 nucleotides are TGTGCCAGCAGCAGACTCGGGACAGAAGGAAACACCATATATTTT. Translation gives CASSRLGTEGNTIYF. The chain recombines TRBV6-6 with TRBJ1-3; 7 nucleotides align to TRBD1. The CDR3 covers 15 residues. The J segment lost 4 bases and the V segment lost 6 bases, leaving 9 bases of the junction unmatched. Germline V gene lookup returns CDR1 MNHNY and CDR2 SVGAGI (reference sequence).

V usage is TRBV6-1 and J usage is TRBJ1-3; D is unclear. The CDR3 is made up of 15 amino acids. Germline loops: CDR1 MNHNS, CDR2 SASEGT. V was shortened by 4 bases and J by 4 bases, with 14 bases between the two germline ends. The CDR3 bases are TGTGCCAGCAGTGCGCGGGGTTTGGGAGGAAACACCATATATTTT. Its protein is CASSARGLGGNTIYF.

This clone was seen only once. This sequence joins TRBV2 and TRBJ2-3; TRBD2 might be the D (7 bases). The germline CDR1 and CDR2 sequences are SNHLY and FYNNEI. The CDR3 totals 14 residues. The ends were cut back, 8 bases at V and 10 bases at J, with 22 bases in the middle. The CDR3 region is CASAIRGAASAQYF. As DNA, the CDR3 is TGTGCCAGCGCGATTCGGGGGGCCGCTAGTGCGCAGTATTTT.

The chain carries TRBV9 and TRBJ2-7; TRBD2 agrees at 11 bases. This CDR3 comprises 16 residues. Trimming cost V 0 bases and J 2 bases; bases outside gene matches: 4. From germline, CDR1 is SGDLS and CDR2 YYNGEE. The CDR3 DNA is TGTGCCAGCAGCGTAGAAGGGACTAGCGGTCCCTACGAGCAGTACTTC. It codes for CASSVEGTSGPYEQYF.

Written as DNA, the CDR3 is TGTGCCAGTAGACTTTCGAGTTCCTACGAGCAGTACTTC. This encodes CASRLSSSYEQYF. The V and J genes are TRBV19 and TRBJ2-7; unclear D gene. Germline values: CDR1 LNHDA, CDR2 SQIVND (reference sequence). Trimming pared 6 bases from V and 1 base from J, leaving 10 bases between. CDR3 length equals 13 residues.

The chain is built from TRBV5-4 and TRBJ2-5; 11 nucleotides align to TRBD2. The J call may be in error: the DNA end matches TRBJ2-7 better. Germline values: CDR1 SGHNT, CDR2 YYREEE (reference sequence). This CDR3 spans 16 amino acids. DNA for the CDR3: TGTGCCAGCAGCTTGGGACTAGCGGGGCACCGCTACGAGCAGTACTTC. It is translated as CASSLGLAGHRYEQYF.